Listed below are T cell receptor beta chains from one sample, sequenced in a study of blood T cell repertoires in COVID-19. Using immunoSEQ multiplex PCR, the repertoire was profiled, and TCRdb retains in-frame clones only, with some absent. The data show 77,000 or so clones, around 83% seen once. Sequences were obtained from peripheral blood. Receptors originate from a man aged 25 to 40 with COVID-19, enrolled during active disease. CDR3s include the opening cysteine and the closing phenylalanine or tryptophan. Each record gives: J gene, clone size, V gene, D gene, CDR3 protein, CDR3 DNA. D genes are given only for firm matches. Some rows mark clone size as missing; the rest say once, few, many or name a class of expanded clone.

j_call: TRBJ1-5
clone_size: NA
v_call: TRBV10-2
d_call: NA
cdr3_aa: CASSKTAYSNQPQHF
cdr3_nt: TGCGCCAGCAGTAAGACAGCTTATAGCAATCAGCCCCAGCATTTT

j_call: TRBJ2-1
clone_size: NA
v_call: TRBV27
d_call: TRBD1
cdr3_aa: CASTQKGTGGGGEQFF
cdr3_nt: TGTGCCAGCACTCAGAAGGGGACAGGGGGCGGGGGTGAGCAGTTCTTC

j_call: TRBJ2-4
clone_size: NA
v_call: TRBV27
d_call: TRBD1
cdr3_aa: CASSSQGSKDIQYF
cdr3_nt: TGTGCCAGCAGCTCACAGGGGTCTAAGGACATTCAGTACTTC

j_call: TRBJ2-2
clone_size: NA
v_call: TRBV3-1/TRBV3-2
d_call: TRBD2
cdr3_aa: CASSRDGRRPGELFF
cdr3_nt: TGTGCCAGCAGCCGCGACGGGAGGAGGCCCGGGGAGCTGTTTTTT

j_call: TRBJ2-7
clone_size: NA
v_call: TRBV27
d_call: TRBD2
cdr3_aa: CASSFGSGTYEQYF
cdr3_nt: TGTGCCAGCAGTTTTGGTAGCGGGACCTACGAGCAGTACTTC

j_call: TRBJ2-7
clone_size: NA
v_call: TRBV7-9
d_call: NA
cdr3_aa: CASSPSSPRAYEQYF
cdr3_nt: TGTGCCAGCAGCCCCTCAAGTCCGCGGGCCTACGAGCAGTACTTC

j_call: TRBJ1-1
clone_size: NA
v_call: TRBV10-1
d_call: NA
cdr3_aa: CASSESRGSNIKSEAFF
cdr3_nt: TGCGCCAGCAGTGAGTCCAGGGGCAGTAACATTAAGAGTGAAGCTTTCTTT

j_call: TRBJ1-2
clone_size: once
v_call: TRBV7-2
d_call: TRBD1
cdr3_aa: CASSSTNLKTGNYGYTF
cdr3_nt: TGTGCCAGCAGCTCAACCAACCTGAAGACAGGGAACTATGGCTACACCTTC

j_call: TRBJ1-2
clone_size: once
v_call: TRBV7-2
d_call: TRBD1
cdr3_aa: CASSSLTGLEGYTF
cdr3_nt: TGTGCCAGCAGCTCCTTGACAGGGTTGGAGGGCTACACCTTC

j_call: TRBJ2-2
clone_size: NA
v_call: TRBV30
d_call: NA
cdr3_aa: CAWSVRGYGELFF
cdr3_nt: TGTGCCTGGAGTGTACGGGGTTACGGGGAGCTGTTTTTT

j_call: TRBJ1-2
clone_size: NA
v_call: TRBV10-3
d_call: NA
cdr3_aa: CAISSPTGSVGYTF
cdr3_nt: TGTGCCATCAGCAGCCCTACAGGGTCGGTGGGCTACACCTTC

j_call: TRBJ2-1
clone_size: NA
v_call: TRBV7-2
d_call: NA
cdr3_aa: CASSLEVVSYNEQFF
cdr3_nt: TGTGCCAGCAGCTTAGAAGTAGTCTCCTACAATGAGCAGTTCTTC

j_call: TRBJ1-5
clone_size: NA
v_call: TRBV28
d_call: NA
cdr3_aa: CASSSTEVYSNQPQHF
cdr3_nt: TGTGCCAGCAGTTCGACAGAAGTTTATAGCAATCAGCCCCAGCATTTT

j_call: TRBJ1-2
clone_size: few
v_call: TRBV19
d_call: NA
cdr3_aa: CASSMEGVDGYTF
cdr3_nt: TGTGCCAGTAGTATGGAGGGAGTCGACGGCTACACCTTC

j_call: TRBJ2-7
clone_size: NA
v_call: TRBV5-4
d_call: NA
cdr3_aa: CASSSGQGPYEQYF
cdr3_nt: TGTGCCAGCAGCTCCGGCCAGGGGCCGTACGAGCAGTACTTC

j_call: TRBJ2-1
clone_size: NA
v_call: TRBV7-2
d_call: NA
cdr3_aa: CASSSLSWSNEQFF
cdr3_nt: TGTGCCAGCAGCTCCCTGTCCTGGAGCAATGAGCAGTTCTTC

j_call: TRBJ2-1
clone_size: NA
v_call: TRBV7-2
d_call: TRBD1
cdr3_aa: CASSFGQGVGNEQFF
cdr3_nt: TGTGCCAGCAGCTTTGGACAGGGGGTAGGCAATGAGCAGTTCTTC

j_call: TRBJ1-6
clone_size: few
v_call: TRBV27
d_call: NA
cdr3_aa: CASSLEVRAPLHF
cdr3_nt: TGTGCCAGCAGTTTAGAGGTCAGGGCGCCCCTCCACTTT

j_call: TRBJ1-2
clone_size: NA
v_call: TRBV28
d_call: NA
cdr3_aa: CASRFGTANYGYTF
cdr3_nt: TGTGCCAGCAGATTCGGTACAGCTAACTATGGCTACACCTTC

j_call: TRBJ2-7
clone_size: NA
v_call: TRBV9
d_call: TRBD2
cdr3_aa: CASSEAGLAVAYEQYF
cdr3_nt: TGTGCCAGCAGCGAGGCCGGACTAGCAGTAGCCTACGAGCAGTACTTC

j_call: TRBJ1-4
clone_size: few
v_call: TRBV6-5
d_call: NA
cdr3_aa: CASSHRVEKLFF
cdr3_nt: TGTGCCAGCAGTCACAGGGTTGAAAAACTGTTTTTT

j_call: TRBJ1-1
clone_size: NA
v_call: TRBV13
d_call: TRBD1
cdr3_aa: CASSPGQGMPENTEAFF
cdr3_nt: TGTGCCAGCAGCCCAGGACAGGGGATGCCTGAGAACACTGAAGCTTTCTTT

j_call: TRBJ1-6
clone_size: NA
v_call: TRBV6-6
d_call: TRBD1
cdr3_aa: CASSRVSSTGGSSPLHF
cdr3_nt: TGTGCCAGCAGTCGGGTCTCTTCGACAGGGGGATCTTCACCCCTCCACTTT

j_call: TRBJ1-1
clone_size: NA
v_call: TRBV4-1
d_call: TRBD1
cdr3_aa: CASSIAQDRGLGAFF
cdr3_nt: TGCGCCAGCAGTATAGCCCAGGACAGGGGATTGGGAGCTTTCTTT

j_call: TRBJ2-7
clone_size: NA
v_call: TRBV18
d_call: NA
cdr3_aa: CASSQERYEQYF
cdr3_nt: TGTGCCAGCTCACAGGAGAGATACGAGCAGTACTTC

j_call: TRBJ1-5
clone_size: NA
v_call: TRBV11-3
d_call: NA
cdr3_aa: CASSLRQYSNQPQHF
cdr3_nt: TGTGCCAGCAGCCTCCGACAGTATAGCAATCAGCCCCAGCATTTT

j_call: TRBJ2-3
clone_size: NA
v_call: TRBV7-9
d_call: TRBD1
cdr3_aa: CASSPTGVTQYF
cdr3_nt: TGTGCCAGCAGCCCAACAGGGGTGACGCAGTATTTT

j_call: TRBJ2-3
clone_size: NA
v_call: TRBV27
d_call: NA
cdr3_aa: CASSLSSLGTDTQYF
cdr3_nt: TGTGCCAGCAGTTTATCGAGTCTGGGCACAGATACGCAGTATTTT

j_call: TRBJ1-6
clone_size: NA
v_call: TRBV29-1
d_call: TRBD1
cdr3_aa: CSVECPETGGYNSPLHF
cdr3_nt: TGCAGCGTTGAATGCCCCGAGACAGGGGGCTATAATTCACCCCTCCACTTT

j_call: TRBJ1-1
clone_size: NA
v_call: TRBV11-2
d_call: TRBD1
cdr3_aa: CASSLDRTGGAEAFF
cdr3_nt: TGTGCCAGCAGCTTAGATCGGACAGGGGGGGCTGAAGCTTTCTTT

j_call: TRBJ2-3
clone_size: few
v_call: TRBV27
d_call: NA
cdr3_aa: CASSTYGDTQYF
cdr3_nt: TGTGCCAGCAGTACATATGGAGATACGCAGTATTTT

j_call: TRBJ1-5
clone_size: few
v_call: TRBV5-8
d_call: TRBD1
cdr3_aa: CASSFRQGFNQPQHF
cdr3_nt: TGTGCCAGCAGCTTCCGACAGGGGTTTAATCAGCCCCAGCATTTT

j_call: TRBJ2-7
clone_size: NA
v_call: TRBV28
d_call: NA
cdr3_aa: CASRTLSYEQYF
cdr3_nt: TGTGCCAGCAGAACTCTCTCCTACGAGCAGTACTTC

j_call: TRBJ1-6
clone_size: NA
v_call: TRBV4-2
d_call: TRBD1
cdr3_aa: CASGRDRNNSPLHF
cdr3_nt: TGTGCCAGCGGAAGGGACAGGAATAATTCACCCCTCCACTTT

j_call: TRBJ1-1
clone_size: NA
v_call: TRBV24-1
d_call: NA
cdr3_aa: CATSGGGGMNTEAFF
cdr3_nt: TGTGCCACCAGTGGAGGGGGAGGGATGAACACTGAAGCTTTCTTT

j_call: TRBJ2-7
clone_size: NA
v_call: TRBV12-3/TRBV12-4
d_call: TRBD1
cdr3_aa: CASSPTGGYEQYF
cdr3_nt: TGTGCCAGCAGCCCGACAGGGGGCTACGAGCAGTACTTC

j_call: TRBJ1-4
clone_size: NA
v_call: TRBV5-4
d_call: NA
cdr3_aa: CASSFTGSTNEKLFF
cdr3_nt: TGTGCCAGCAGCTTCACAGGGTCAACTAATGAAAAACTGTTTTTT

j_call: TRBJ2-7
clone_size: few
v_call: TRBV30
d_call: NA
cdr3_aa: CAGNRGPYEQYF
cdr3_nt: TGTGCCGGGAACCGTGGGCCTTACGAGCAGTACTTC

j_call: TRBJ2-7
clone_size: once
v_call: TRBV11-2
d_call: NA
cdr3_aa: CASSSHRGRPSGQYF
cdr3_nt: TGTGCCAGCAGCTCCCACCGTGGACGCCCGAGCGGGCAGTACTTC

j_call: TRBJ1-5
clone_size: NA
v_call: TRBV6-2/TRBV6-3
d_call: TRBD1
cdr3_aa: CASSSDRGGIQPQHF
cdr3_nt: TGTGCCAGCAGTTCGGACAGGGGAGGAATTCAGCCCCAGCATTTT

j_call: TRBJ2-3
clone_size: NA
v_call: TRBV3-1/TRBV3-2
d_call: TRBD2
cdr3_aa: CASSLWTSGHTDTQYF
cdr3_nt: TGTGCCAGCAGCCTTTGGACTAGCGGCCACACAGATACGCAGTATTTT

j_call: TRBJ2-7
clone_size: NA
v_call: TRBV5-1
d_call: TRBD2
cdr3_aa: CASSARTSGTYEQYF
cdr3_nt: TGCGCCAGCAGCGCACGGACTAGCGGGACCTACGAGCAGTACTTC

j_call: TRBJ1-5
clone_size: NA
v_call: TRBV29-1
d_call: NA
cdr3_aa: CSVGDSSAQPQHF
cdr3_nt: TGCAGCGTCGGAGACAGTTCGGCCCAGCCCCAGCATTTT

j_call: TRBJ2-7
clone_size: NA
v_call: TRBV10-3
d_call: NA
cdr3_aa: CAISPGPSSEQYF
cdr3_nt: TGTGCCATCAGTCCGGGTCCCTCCTCCGAGCAGTACTTC

j_call: TRBJ1-2
clone_size: NA
v_call: TRBV9
d_call: NA
cdr3_aa: CASTRQPYGYTF
cdr3_nt: TGTGCCAGCACTAGACAGCCTTATGGCTACACCTTC

j_call: TRBJ1-4
clone_size: NA
v_call: TRBV7-9
d_call: NA
cdr3_aa: CASSLGSSGPEKLFF
cdr3_nt: TGTGCCAGCAGCTTAGGATCTAGCGGACCTGAAAAACTGTTTTTT